Below, 8 T cell receptor beta chains from the same sample are listed, as sequenced in a study of chemoradiotherapy in HPV16-positive cancers (dated by TCRdb to between 2021 and 2023). Libraries were prepared through the immunoSEQ multiplex PCR assay. The immuneACCESS repertoire file appears here via TCRdb, limited to in-frame rearrangements. These files lack a portion of the clones; in checked studies, under half of the deficit traces to unresolved V genes, and the cause of the others is not known. The sample profile shows tens of thousands of clones; roughly 90% of them were found once. Together, the top ten hold roughly 3.4% of the sample. The input for sequencing was blood, taken from a patient who underwent chemoradiotherapy. The receptor source for this set is a human donor with HPV-associated anogenital cancer.

The rearrangement uses TRBV30 and TRBJ2-6; D ambiguous. The CDR3 contains 15 residues. Germline CDR1 reads GTSNPN; CDR2 reads SVGIG (reference sequence). V lost 2 bases and J 0 bases, leaving 8 bases between the germline ends. The CDR3 DNA reads as TGTGCCTGGAGTCCGTACAGCTCTGGGGCCAACGTCCTGACTTTC. Translating it yields CAWSPYSSGANVLTF.

Only a few counts were recorded for this clone. The chain joins TRBV12-5 to TRBJ2-1, with D perhaps matching TRBD2 (5 bases). Germline V gene data show CDR1 as LGHNT and CDR2 as FRNRAP. The CDR3 runs to 12 residues. V lost 1 base to trimming and J lost 10 bases, with 8 bases between them. Here the CDR3 reads CASGLGLPEQFF. The CDR3 bases are TGTGCTAGTGGTTTGGGACTACCCGAGCAGTTCTTC.

The rearrangement uses TRBV9 and TRBJ2-2; 9 bases line up with TRBD2. The trim removed 3 bases at V and 0 bases at J, leaving 9 bases unmatched. CDR1 SGDLS and CDR2 YYNGEE come from the germline V gene. This CDR3 comprises 18 residues. CDR3 bases: TGTGCCAGCAGCGCGATTCGCCTAGCGGGGTCGAACACCGGGGAGCTGTTTTTT. Protein product: CASSAIRLAGSNTGELFF.

This clone has only one observation. This chain joins TRBV30 and TRBJ2-7; D gene ambiguous. The CDR3 sequence is 13 residues long. Trimming removed 4 bases at V and 3 bases at J, with 13 bases between. Per the germline V gene, CDR1 is GTSNPN and CDR2 is SVGIG (reference sequence). The CDR3: CAWNQDQVYEQYF. The CDR3 nucleotides are TGTGCCTGGAATCAAGACCAGGTCTACGAGCAGTACTTC.

The rearrangement joins TRBV5-4 to TRBJ1-1; weak D call: TRBD1 (6 bases). The CDR3 loop spans 15 amino acids. Trimming left V 0 bases short and J 3 bases short, with 12 bases between. Germline values: CDR1 SGHNT, CDR2 YYREEE (reference sequence). The CDR3 protein is CASSLVGGRDTEAFF. The CDR3 bases are TGTGCCAGCAGCTTGGTTGGGGGGCGAGACACTGAAGCTTTCTTT.

This clone was recorded once. This chain joins TRBV14 and TRBJ2-2, with 13 nucleotides matching TRBD2. V gave up 2 bases and J gave up 10 bases; unmatched junction bases: 7. The CDR3 sequence is 16 residues long. Germline CDR1 and CDR2: SGHDN and FVKESK. CDR3 DNA: TGTGCCAGCAGCCAATGGACTAGCGGGAGAACACAGGAGCTGTTTTTT. It translates to CASSQWTSGRTQELFF.

The rearrangement joins TRBV19 to TRBJ2-7; 7 bases map to TRBD2. The CDR3 totals 14 residues. Germline V gives CDR1 LNHDA, CDR2 SQIVND (reference sequence). Trimming removed 6 bases from V and 1 base from J; junction bases left unmatched: 6. The CDR3 protein is CASRNRAGSYEQYF. CDR3 DNA: TGTGCCAGTAGAAACCGAGCGGGATCCTACGAGCAGTACTTC.

A word on this clone: A read error may account for a junction end that differs from germline. The chain carries TRBV7-7 and TRBJ2-1, with 9 bases lining up with TRBD2. Looked up from germline, CDR1 is SSHAT and CDR2 is FNYEAQ (reference sequence). The CDR3 consists of 16 residues. The CDR3 loop is CASSLAPAGGISEQFF. CDR3 DNA: TGTGCTAGCAGCTTAGCCCCAGCGGGAGGAATTAGTGAGCAGTTCTTC.